Following are 30 T cell receptor beta chains from one sample sequenced in a study of blood T cell repertoires in COVID-19. Assay: immunoSEQ multiplex PCR; the TCRdb copy retains only in-frame clones and omits some. Here the sample spans under 30,000 clones, 89% being singletons. Specimen: peripheral blood. The receptor set was obtained from a human donor in a cohort sampled during active COVID-19.

V is TRBV29-1 and J is TRBJ1-1; TRBD1 might be the D (5 bases). The CDR3 consists of 11 residues. Trimming cost V 8 bases and J 3 bases, with 10 bases left between them. CDR1 and CDR2 (germline): SQVTM, ANQGSEA. In DNA form, the CDR3 reads TGCAGCCCACGGGGGGACACTGAAGCTTTCTTT. Translating gives CSPRGDTEAFF.

This clone was seen only a few times. This chain joins TRBV2 and TRBJ1-5; D unresolved. Deletions cut 1 base from V and 11 bases from J, with 9 bases between. Germline CDR1 is SNHLY and CDR2 is FYNNEI. The CDR3 runs to 12 residues. CDR3 loop: CASSEGPAAQHF. The CDR3 DNA sequence: TGTGCCAGCAGTGAAGGACCGGCGGCCCAGCATTTT. The complete variable domain, with remaining parts taken from reference TRBV2 and TRBJ1-5, reads EPEVTQTPSHQVTQMGQEVILRCVPISNHLYFYWYRQILGQKVEFLVSFYNNEISEKSEIFDDQFSVERPDGSNFTLKIRSTKLEDSAMYFCASSEGPAAQHFGDGTRLSIL.

This clone was picked up a small number of times. This rearrangement joins TRBV5-6 to TRBJ1-1, with a possible D match to TRBD1 (6 bases). V shed 4 bases and J shed 0 bases, with 16 bases lying between them. This CDR3 has 16 amino acids. The germline CDR1 and CDR2 sequences are SGHDT and YYEEEE. CDR3 bases: TGTGCCAGCAGCAAGATGGGGAGGGGGGTGAACACTGAAGCTTTCTTT. It codes for CASSKMGRGVNTEAFF.

The J gene is TRBJ2-2, the V gene TRBV25-1; D is perhaps TRBD2 (6 bases). CDR1 is MGHDK and CDR2 is SYGVNS in the germline V gene. The CDR3 consists of 14 residues. Trimming stripped 5 bases from V and 3 bases from J, with 10 bases between. Written as DNA, the CDR3 is TGTGCCAGCAGTTTGGAGGGAGACACCGGGGAGCTGTTTTTT. Translated, it gives CASSLEGDTGELFF.

This clone was seen a few times. The chain joins TRBV6-6 to TRBJ1-6; 11 nucleotides match TRBD1. This CDR3 is 16 amino acids long. From germline, CDR1 is MNHNY and CDR2 SVGAGI (reference sequence). V shed 5 bases, J shed 8 bases, and the junction held 8 bases outside the gene matches. CDR3 bases: TGTGCCAGCAGTCGGCGGACAGGGGGCATCGATTCACCCCTCCACTTT. Translating it yields CASSRRTGGIDSPLHF.

V is TRBV6-2 or TRBV6-3 and J is TRBJ1-2, with D unclear. The V end was cut by 0 bases, the J end by 2 bases, with 10 bases between. CDR1 and CDR2 (germline): MNHEY, SVGEGT. CDR3 size: 15 residues. The CDR3 spells CASSYSVSRNYGYTF. CDR3 DNA: TGTGCCAGCAGTTACTCTGTCTCCAGGAACTATGGCTACACCTTC.

J is TRBJ1-2 and V is TRBV7-2; TRBD1 might be the D (5 bases). The CDR3 is 15 residues long. CDR1 SGHTA and CDR2 FQGNSA come from the germline V gene. The V and J ends lost 3 bases and 0 bases respectively, with 11 bases between them. CDR3 region: CASSFRAASNYGYTF. CDR3 DNA: TGTGCCAGCAGCTTCAGGGCGGCTTCTAACTATGGCTACACCTTC. The variable domain in full, with the rest retrieved from reference TRBV7-2 and TRBJ1-2, is GAGVSQSPSNKVTEKGKDVELRCDPISGHTALYWYRQSLGQGLEFLIYFQGNSAPDKSGLPSDRFSAERTGGSVSTLTIQRTQQEDSAVYLCASSFRAASNYGYTFGSGTRLTVV.

The rearrangement joins TRBV11-1 to TRBJ1-2; D is unresolved. From germline, CDR1 is SGHAT and CDR2 FQDESV (reference sequence). The CDR3 has 13 amino acids. V was pared by 1 base and J by 2 bases, with 5 bases between. The CDR3 is CASSLGGNYGYTF. In nucleotides, the CDR3 is TGTGCCAGCAGCTTAGGAGGGAACTATGGCTACACCTTC.

This chain joins TRBV3-1 (or the pseudogene TRBV3-2) and TRBJ2-7; 7 bases fit TRBD2. V was clipped by 6 bases and J by 2 bases; unmatched bases: 1. CDR1 and CDR2 from the germline V gene are LGHDT and YNNKEL (reference sequence). CDR3 length: 12 residues. CDR3 bases: TGTGCCAGCAGGGCGGGGGCCTACGAGCAGTACTTC. It encodes CASRAGAYEQYF.

The DNA of the CDR3 is TGTGCCAGCAGTCCAGGGGTGCTCGAGACCCAGTACTTC. It codes for CASSPGVLETQYF. This chain links TRBV6-6 with TRBJ2-5; D might be TRBD1 (6 bases). The CDR3 has 13 residues. The germline CDR1 and CDR2 sequences are MNHNY and SVGAGI (reference sequence). The V end was cut by 5 bases, the J end by 5 bases, with 12 bases between.

The CDR3 reads CAISAGLAGAYEQYF. The CDR3, as DNA: TGTGCCATCAGCGCGGGACTAGCGGGGGCCTACGAGCAGTACTTC. V gene TRBV10-3 combines with J gene TRBJ2-7, with 14 positions matching TRBD2. Germline CDR1 ENHRY, CDR2 SYGVKD. Losses at the gene ends were 6 bases for V and 2 bases for J; bases not matched to a gene: 3. CDR3 size: 15 residues.

V usage is TRBV4-3 and J usage is TRBJ2-7; 8 bases fit TRBD1. Germline V gene sequence: CDR1 LGHNA, CDR2 YSLEER. The CDR3 is 15 amino acids. The V gene end was trimmed by 3 bases and the J gene end by 1 base; junction bases not matched to a gene: 5. The CDR3 DNA reads as TGCGCCAGCAGCCAGAGCGACAGGGGTTCCTACGAGCAGTACTTC. Translating gives CASSQSDRGSYEQYF.

This chain uses TRBV30 with TRBJ2-4; maybe TRBD2 (5 bases). V was pared by 0 bases and J by 7 bases, with 19 bases between. The germline V gene has CDR1 GTSNPN and CDR2 SVGIG (reference sequence). The CDR3 spans 16 residues. CDR3 sequence: CAWSVLSARRLNIQYF. CDR3 DNA: TGTGCCTGGAGTGTACTTAGCGCCCGACGGTTGAACATTCAGTACTTC.

V gene TRBV6-5 combines with J gene TRBJ1-5; D is uncertain. Germline lookup yields CDR1 MNHEY and CDR2 SVGAGI. V was pared by 2 bases and J by 4 bases, with 6 bases between. This CDR3 spans 13 amino acids. The CDR3 protein is CASSYRGNQPQHF. The CDR3 nucleotides read TGTGCCAGCAGTTACAGAGGGAATCAGCCCCAGCATTTT.

The chain is built from TRBV19 and TRBJ2-3; TRBD2 is a possible D gene (6 bases). In germline, CDR1 is LNHDA, CDR2 SQIVND (reference sequence). Trimming cost V 6 bases and J 5 bases, with 12 bases left between them. This CDR3 region has 13 residues. The CDR3 DNA follows: TGTGCCAGTAGCGGGAGCCTAGGAGATACGCAGTATTTT. Translated, it gives CASSGSLGDTQYF.

V is TRBV27 and J is TRBJ2-7, with 7 positions matching TRBD2. The CDR3 spans 14 residues. Trimming at V came to 5 bases and at J to 1 base, leaving 5 bases not matched to a gene. The germline CDR1 and CDR2 sequences are MNHEY and SMNVEV (reference sequence). CDR3 protein: CASSHGLGSYEQYF. CDR3 sequence (DNA): TGTGCCAGCAGTCACGGACTAGGGTCCTACGAGCAGTACTTC.

The chain couples TRBV6-2 or TRBV6-3 to TRBJ2-3; possibly TRBD1 for D (6 bases). V lost 1 base and J 1 base, leaving 6 bases between the germline ends. Germline CDR1 reads MNHEY; CDR2 reads SVGEGT. The CDR3 is 14 residues long. CDR3 amino acids: CASSYWTGTDTQYF. In nucleotides, the CDR3 is TGTGCCAGCAGTTACTGGACAGGCACAGATACGCAGTATTTT.

The rearrangement joins TRBV7-6 to TRBJ1-1; D unclear. V was cut by 5 bases and J by 6 bases, with 22 bases left in between. This CDR3 has 16 residues. Germline V gene sequence: CDR1 SGHVS, CDR2 FNYEAQ. CDR3 protein: CASSPSFGELAAEAFF. In DNA form, the CDR3 reads TGTGCCAGCAGCCCTAGCTTTGGCGAACTCGCAGCTGAAGCTTTCTTT. The full variable domain, with the rest looked up from reference TRBV7-6 and TRBJ1-1, is GAGVSQSPRYKVTKRGQDVALRCDPISGHVSLYWYRQALGQGPEFLTYFNYEAQQDKSGLPNDRFSAERPEGSISTLTIQRTEQRDSAMYRCASSPSFGELAAEAFFGQGTRLTVV.

The chain links TRBV6-1 to TRBJ2-2, with D perhaps TRBD2 (6 bases). CDR3 length equals 13 residues. Germline values: CDR1 MNHNS, CDR2 SASEGT. The V end was cut by 2 bases, the J end by 14 bases, with 15 bases between. This chain's CDR3 is CASSEHRDSGLFF. The CDR3 DNA reads TGTGCCAGCAGTGAACATCGGGACTCTGGTCTGTTTTTT.

The chain links TRBV2 to TRBJ2-5; TRBD1 might be the D (5 bases). Germline CDR1 SNHLY, CDR2 FYNNEI. V was clipped by 7 bases and J by 2 bases, with 8 bases between them. The CDR3 spans 12 residues. CDR3 DNA sequence: TGTGCCAGCACCCGACAGCAAGAGACCCAGTACTTC. Residues: CASTRQQETQYF.

This chain uses TRBV6-1 with TRBJ2-6, with a weak D call TRBD1 (6 bases). Germline V gives CDR1 MNHNS, CDR2 SASEGT. The CDR3 spans 18 residues. V shed 1 base and J shed 0 bases, with 13 bases lying between them. CDR3 sequence (DNA): TGTGCCAGCAGTGAAGAGGGCAGGGGATACTCTGGGGCCAACGTCCTGACTTTC. Translation gives CASSEEGRGYSGANVLTF.

This clone was counted once. The chain has TRBV25-1 and TRBJ2-7, with D hard to call. The CDR3 extends over 14 amino acids. V gave up 3 bases and J gave up 9 bases, with 18 bases separating them. CDR1 is MGHDK, CDR2 SYGVNS, per germline. The CDR3 sequence: CASSDPPTVPGQYF. The CDR3 coding sequence is TGTGCCAGCAGTGATCCCCCCACTGTTCCCGGGCAGTACTTC.

The CDR3 loop reads CASSKITGNTEAFF. Written as DNA, the CDR3 is TGTGCCAGCAGCAAGATTACAGGGAACACTGAAGCTTTCTTT. This chain joins TRBV7-2 and TRBJ1-1; perhaps TRBD1 as D (5 bases). V lost 5 bases to trimming and J lost 1 base, with 11 bases between them. The CDR3 has 14 amino acids. Germline V lookup: CDR1 SGHTA, CDR2 FQGNSA. Combining the CDR3 with reference TRBV7-2 and TRBJ1-1 gives the whole variable domain GAGVSQSPSNKVTEKGKDVELRCDPISGHTALYWYRQSLGQGLEFLIYFQGNSAPDKSGLPSDRFSAERTGGSVSTLTIQRTQQEDSAVYLCASSKITGNTEAFFGQGTRLTVV.

The chain couples TRBV15 to TRBJ2-1, with 12 bases that match TRBD2. The CDR3 has 15 amino acids. V shed 2 bases, J shed 7 bases, and the junction held 3 bases outside the gene matches. Per germline, CDR1 LNHNV and CDR2 YYDKDF (reference sequence). CDR3 loop: CATSRPSGRANEQFF. The CDR3 DNA reads TGTGCCACCAGCAGACCTAGCGGGAGGGCTAATGAGCAGTTCTTC.

The chain combines TRBV5-1 with TRBJ1-1; 9 nucleotides align to TRBD1. Germline CDR1 is SGHRS and CDR2 is YFSETQ. V lost 1 base to trimming and J lost 5 bases; unmatched junction nucleotides: 15. The CDR3 covers 18 residues. The CDR3 DNA is TGCGCCAGCAGCTTGTTGGGGACAGGGATTACTCGGGTTACTGAAGCTTTCTTT. It specifies CASSLLGTGITRVTEAFF. Combining the CDR3 with reference TRBV5-1 and TRBJ1-1 gives the whole variable domain KAGVTQTPRYLIKTRGQQVTLSCSPISGHRSVSWYQQTPGQGLQFLFEYFSETQRNKGNFPGRFSGRQFSNSRSEMNVSTLELGDSALYLCASSLLGTGITRVTEAFFGQGTRLTVV.

The CDR3 bases are TGTGCCAGCAGCCAAAGTTCCTCTAGCGGATACGAGCAGTACTTC. Its protein product is CASSQSSSSGYEQYF. The chain uses TRBV4-2 and TRBJ2-7; 7 bases match TRBD2. The CDR3 consists of 15 residues. Looked up from germline, CDR1 is LGHNA and CDR2 is YNFKEQ. Trimming removed 2 bases from V and 4 bases from J; junction bases left unmatched: 8.

The V and J genes are TRBV21-1 and TRBJ2-3; the DNA was not used to check the table's D call, TRBD2. TRBV21-1 is classified as a pseudogene. The CDR3 covers 18 residues. CDR3 DNA sequence: TGTGCCAGCAAGACAGACGACCTAGCGGGGGGGCGGCCAGATACGCAGTATTTT. Protein: CASKTDDLAGGRPDTQYF.

The rearrangement uses TRBV3-1 (or the pseudogene TRBV3-2) and TRBJ2-1; maybe TRBD1 (6 bases). Germline V gene sequence: CDR1 LGHDT, CDR2 YNNKEL (reference sequence). The V and J ends lost 3 bases and 0 bases respectively, with 15 bases between them. The CDR3 is 17 residues long. Here the CDR3 reads CASSHTGTSRSYNEQFF. CDR3 sequence (DNA): TGTGCCAGCAGCCATACAGGGACCAGTCGCTCCTACAATGAGCAGTTCTTC.

The V and J genes are TRBV5-1 and TRBJ1-1; possible D gene TRBD1, 6 bases. CDR1 and CDR2 (germline): SGHRS, YFSETQ. There are 14 residues in the CDR3. Trimming removed 3 bases at V and 0 bases at J, with 9 bases between. The CDR3 reads CASSSGHLNTEAFF. The CDR3 nucleotides read TGCGCCAGCAGCTCGGGACACCTGAACACTGAAGCTTTCTTT.

The CDR3 sequence: CATSDPSPTNTGELFF. CDR3 in DNA: TGTGCCACCAGTGATCCTAGCCCAACGAACACCGGGGAGCTGTTTTTT. The J gene is TRBJ2-2, the V gene TRBV24-1; D is possibly TRBD2 (5 bases). V lost 3 bases to trimming and J lost 0 bases, with 10 bases between them. This CDR3 is built from 16 residues. Germline V gene lookup returns CDR1 KGHDR and CDR2 SFDVKD.